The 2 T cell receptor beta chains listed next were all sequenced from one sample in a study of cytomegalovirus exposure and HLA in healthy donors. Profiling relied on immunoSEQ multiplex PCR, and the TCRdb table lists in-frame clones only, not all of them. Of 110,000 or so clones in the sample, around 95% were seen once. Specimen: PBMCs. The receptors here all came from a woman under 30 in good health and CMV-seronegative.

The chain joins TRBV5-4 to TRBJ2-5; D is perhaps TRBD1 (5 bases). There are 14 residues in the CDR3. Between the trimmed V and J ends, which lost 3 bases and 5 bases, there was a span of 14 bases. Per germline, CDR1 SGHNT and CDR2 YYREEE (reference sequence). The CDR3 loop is CASSSQGMGETQYF. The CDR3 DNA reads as TGTGCCAGCAGCTCCCAGGGAATGGGGGAGACCCAGTACTTC.

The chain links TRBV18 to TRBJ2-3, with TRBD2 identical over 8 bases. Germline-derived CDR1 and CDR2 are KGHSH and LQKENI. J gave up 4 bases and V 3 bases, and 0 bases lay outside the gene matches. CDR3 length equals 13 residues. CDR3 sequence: CASSPGLADTQYF. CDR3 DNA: TGTGCCAGCTCACCGGGACTAGCAGATACGCAGTATTTT. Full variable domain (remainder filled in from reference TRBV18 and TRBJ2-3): NAGVMQNPRHLVRRRGQEARLRCSPMKGHSHVYWYRQLPEEGLKFMVYLQKENIIDESGMPKERFSAEFPKEGPSILRIQQVVRGDSAAYFCASSPGLADTQYFGPGTRLTVL.